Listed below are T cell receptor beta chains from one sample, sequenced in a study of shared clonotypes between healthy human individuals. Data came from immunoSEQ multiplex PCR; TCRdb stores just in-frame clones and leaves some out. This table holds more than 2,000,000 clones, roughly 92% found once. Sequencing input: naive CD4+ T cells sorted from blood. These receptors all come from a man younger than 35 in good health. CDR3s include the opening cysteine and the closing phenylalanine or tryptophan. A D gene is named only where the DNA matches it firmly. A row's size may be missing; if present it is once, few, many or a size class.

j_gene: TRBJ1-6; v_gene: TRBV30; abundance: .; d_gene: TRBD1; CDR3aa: CAWSVNRGNSPLHF; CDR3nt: TGTGCCTGGAGTGTAAACAGGGGAAATTCACCCCTCCACTTT
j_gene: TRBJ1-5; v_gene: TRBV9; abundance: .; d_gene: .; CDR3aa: CASSPEGRAEQPQHF; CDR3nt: TGTGCCAGCAGCCCCGAGGGTAGGGCAGAACAGCCCCAGCATTTT
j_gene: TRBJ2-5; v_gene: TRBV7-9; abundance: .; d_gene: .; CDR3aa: CASTFDRFQETQYF; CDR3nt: TGTGCCAGCACCTTCGACAGGTTCCAAGAGACCCAGTACTTC
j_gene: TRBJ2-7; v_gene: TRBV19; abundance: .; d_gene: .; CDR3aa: CASSRAHSYEQYF; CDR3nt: TGTGCCAGTAGTAGGGCGCACTCCTACGAGCAGTACTTC
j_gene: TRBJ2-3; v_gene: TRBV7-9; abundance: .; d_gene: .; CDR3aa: CASSLGSSTDTQYF; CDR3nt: TGTGCCAGCAGCTTAGGGAGTAGCACAGATACGCAGTATTTT
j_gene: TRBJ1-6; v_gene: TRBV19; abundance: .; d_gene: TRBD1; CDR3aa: CASSTTGYDSPLHF; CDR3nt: TGTGCCAGTAGTACGACAGGGTACGATTCACCCCTCCACTTT
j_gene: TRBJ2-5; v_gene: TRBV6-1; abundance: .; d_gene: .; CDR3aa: CASSERSSYGYQETQYF; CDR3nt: TGTGCCAGCAGTGAAAGATCTAGTTACGGATACCAAGAGACCCAGTACTTC
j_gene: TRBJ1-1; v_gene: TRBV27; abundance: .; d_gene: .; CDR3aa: CASSLSRNTEAFF; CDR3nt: TGTGCCAGCAGTTTAAGCAGGAACACTGAAGCTTTCTTT
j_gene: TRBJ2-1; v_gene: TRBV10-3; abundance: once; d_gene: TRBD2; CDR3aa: CATSGLAGLSDEQFF; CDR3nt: TGTGCCACCTCCGGACTAGCGGGATTGAGCGATGAGCAGTTCTTC
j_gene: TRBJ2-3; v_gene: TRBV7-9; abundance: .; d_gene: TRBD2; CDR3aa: CASSLDGGISTDTQYF; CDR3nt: TGTGCCAGCAGCTTAGACGGGGGGATTAGCACAGATACGCAGTATTTT
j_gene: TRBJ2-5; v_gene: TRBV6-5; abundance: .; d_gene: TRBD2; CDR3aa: CASSSGTSRETQYF; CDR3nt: TGTGCCAGCAGCTCCGGGACTAGCCGGGAGACCCAGTACTTC
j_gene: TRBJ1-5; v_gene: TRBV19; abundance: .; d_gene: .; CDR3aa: CASSIQPWGQPQHF; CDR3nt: TGTGCCAGTAGTATTCAGCCCTGGGGACAGCCCCAGCATTTT
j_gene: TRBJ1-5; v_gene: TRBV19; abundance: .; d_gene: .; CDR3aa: CASSIVGENQPQHF; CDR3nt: TGTGCCAGTAGTATAGTGGGTGAGAATCAGCCCCAGCATTTT
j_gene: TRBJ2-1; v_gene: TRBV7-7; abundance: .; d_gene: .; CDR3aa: CASSLAAASEQFF; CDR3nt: TGTGCTAGCAGCTTGGCAGCCGCTAGTGAGCAGTTCTTC
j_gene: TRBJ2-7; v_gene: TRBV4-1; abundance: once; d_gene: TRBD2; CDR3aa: CASSQQAASGAYEQYF; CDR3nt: TGCGCCAGCAGCCAACAGGCGGCTAGCGGGGCCTACGAGCAGTACTTC
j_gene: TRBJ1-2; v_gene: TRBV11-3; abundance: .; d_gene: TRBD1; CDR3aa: CASSLYRDRLIGYTF; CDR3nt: TGTGCCAGCAGCCTCTACCGGGACAGGCTTATTGGCTACACCTTC
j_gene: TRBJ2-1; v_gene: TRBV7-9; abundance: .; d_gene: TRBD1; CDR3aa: CASSLAGGFEQFF; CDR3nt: TGTGCCAGCAGCTTGGCAGGGGGCTTTGAGCAGTTCTTC
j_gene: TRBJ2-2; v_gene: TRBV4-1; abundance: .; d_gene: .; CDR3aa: CASSQGTRQANTGELFF; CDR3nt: TGCGCCAGCAGCCAAGGGACTCGACAGGCGAACACCGGGGAGCTGTTTTTT
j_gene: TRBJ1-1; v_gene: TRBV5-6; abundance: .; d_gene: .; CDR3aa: CASSLGVGTEAFF; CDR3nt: TGTGCCAGCAGCTTGGGGGTTGGCACTGAAGCTTTCTTT
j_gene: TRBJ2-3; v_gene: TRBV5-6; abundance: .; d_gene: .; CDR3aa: CASSLDGQSGTDTQYF; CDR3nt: TGTGCCAGCAGCTTGGACGGACAGTCTGGCACAGATACGCAGTATTTT
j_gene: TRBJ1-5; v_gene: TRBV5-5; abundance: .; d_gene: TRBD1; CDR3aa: CASSGGQGNQPQHF; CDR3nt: TGTGCCAGCAGCGGGGGACAGGGCAATCAGCCCCAGCATTTT
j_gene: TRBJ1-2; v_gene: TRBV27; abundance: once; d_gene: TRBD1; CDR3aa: CASRTRDRGPGGYTF; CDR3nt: TGTGCCAGCAGAACCCGGGACAGGGGGCCGGGAGGCTACACCTTC
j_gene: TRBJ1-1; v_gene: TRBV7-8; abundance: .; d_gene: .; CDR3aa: CASTHNTGKNTEAFF; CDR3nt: TGTGCCAGCACCCACAATACAGGGAAGAACACTGAAGCTTTCTTT
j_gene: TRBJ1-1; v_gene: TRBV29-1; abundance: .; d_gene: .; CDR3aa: CSVEGVNTEAFF; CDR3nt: TGCAGCGTTGAGGGGGTGAACACTGAAGCTTTCTTT
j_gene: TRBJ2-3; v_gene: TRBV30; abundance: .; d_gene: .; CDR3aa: CAWSDSGDTQYF; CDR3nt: TGTGCCTGGAGTGACTCAGGTGATACGCAGTATTTT
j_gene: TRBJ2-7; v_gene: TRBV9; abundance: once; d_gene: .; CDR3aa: CASSVDLNGYEQYF; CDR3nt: TGTGCCAGCAGCGTAGATTTAAACGGCTACGAGCAGTACTTC
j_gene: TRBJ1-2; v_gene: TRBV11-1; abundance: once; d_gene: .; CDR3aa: CAWDGPGAANYGYTF; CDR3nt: TGTGCCTGGGACGGGCCAGGGGCAGCTAACTATGGCTACACCTTC
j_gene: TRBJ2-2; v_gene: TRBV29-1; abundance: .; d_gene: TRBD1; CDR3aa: CSAAGTGVTGELFF; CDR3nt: TGCAGCGCTGCCGGGACAGGGGTCACCGGGGAGCTGTTTTTT
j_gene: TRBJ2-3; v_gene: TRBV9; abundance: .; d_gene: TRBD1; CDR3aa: CASSPRQGELTDTQYF; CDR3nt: TGTGCCAGCAGCCCCCGACAGGGTGAATTGACAGATACGCAGTATTTT
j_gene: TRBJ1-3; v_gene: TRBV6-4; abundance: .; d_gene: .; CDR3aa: CASRSGRGGGIYF; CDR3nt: TGTGCCAGCAGATCCGGTAGGGGAGGTGGCATATATTTT
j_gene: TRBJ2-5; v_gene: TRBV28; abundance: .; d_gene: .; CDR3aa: CASSFYQETQYF; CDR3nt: TGTGCCAGCAGTTTTTACCAAGAGACCCAGTACTTC
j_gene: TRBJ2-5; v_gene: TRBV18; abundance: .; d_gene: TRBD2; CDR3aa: CASSGTSGGTFQETQYF; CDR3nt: TGTGCCAGCTCAGGGACTAGCGGGGGCACCTTCCAAGAGACCCAGTACTTC
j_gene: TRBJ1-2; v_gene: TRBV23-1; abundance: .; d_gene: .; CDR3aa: CASSQSKTERGYTF; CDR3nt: TGCGCCAGCAGTCAATCGAAGACGGAGAGGGGCTACACCTTC
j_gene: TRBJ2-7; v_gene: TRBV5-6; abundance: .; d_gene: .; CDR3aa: CASSTTGTYEQYF; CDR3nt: TGTGCCAGCAGCACCACAGGTACCTACGAGCAGTACTTC
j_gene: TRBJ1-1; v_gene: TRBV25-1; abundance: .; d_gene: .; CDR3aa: CASSDWVQTAEAFF; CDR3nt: TGTGCCAGCAGTGATTGGGTTCAGACCGCAGAAGCTTTCTTT